Below, 31 T cell receptor beta chains from the same sample are listed, as sequenced in a study of T cell changes during pregnancy in multiple sclerosis. Profiled with immunoSEQ multiplex PCR; TCRdb holds only in-frame clones, not every one. The sample carries approximately 43,000 clones, almost 95% recorded once. This sample comprised CD8+ T cells from peripheral blood mononuclear cells, obtained in the third trimester of pregnancy. These receptors all stem from a female donor with multiple sclerosis, enrolled in a pregnancy study.

This chain links TRBV7-9 with TRBJ2-5, with 7 positions matching TRBD1. The germline CDR1 and CDR2 sequences are SEHNR and FQNEAQ (reference sequence). This CDR3 contains 13 residues. With V trimmed by 6 bases and J by 5 bases, 6 bases remained unmatched. CDR3: CASSSDRDETQYF. CDR3 DNA: TGTGCCAGCAGTTCTGACAGGGACGAGACCCAGTACTTC.

The chain carries TRBV7-9 and TRBJ2-5, with a tentative D call TRBD2 (5 bases). Germline V gene lookup returns CDR1 SEHNR and CDR2 FQNEAQ (reference sequence). Trimming removed 6 bases from V and 4 bases from J, with 6 bases in between. The CDR3 totals 11 residues. CDR3 nucleotides: TGTGCCAGCAGTCGGGGAGAGACCCAGTACTTC. Translated, it gives CASSRGETQYF. Supplemented by reference TRBV7-9 and TRBJ2-5, the full variable domain reads DTGVSQNPRHKITKRGQNVTFRCDPISEHNRLYWYRQTLGQGPEFLTYFQNEAQLEKSRLLSDRFSAERPKGSFSTLEIQRTEQGDSAMYLCASSRGETQYFGPGTRLLVL.

This clone was seen more than once but under ten times. This chain uses TRBV27 with TRBJ2-7, with D possibly TRBD1 on 6 matching bases. V lost 8 bases and J 9 bases, leaving 26 bases between the germline ends. The CDR3 loop spans 15 amino acids. Per germline, CDR1 MNHEY and CDR2 SMNVEV (reference sequence). The CDR3 DNA follows: TGTGCCAGCGCCCTTTATTGGGACATAGGATATGTGCAGTACTTC. Translating it yields CASALYWDIGYVQYF.

CDR3 loop: CASSPPAGLGNEQFF. The CDR3 DNA follows: TGTGCCAGCAGTCCTCCGGCGGGATTGGGGAATGAGCAGTTCTTC. The rearrangement uses TRBV28 and TRBJ2-1; a weak D match, TRBD2 (6 bases). Trimming took 5 bases from V and 7 from J, leaving 18 bases between them. The CDR3 contains 15 residues. The germline gives CDR1 MDHEN, CDR2 SYDVKM.

The rearrangement joins TRBV10-3 to TRBJ2-2, with 8 bases fitting TRBD1. V trimming: 6 bases; J trimming: 3 bases; junction bases outside the gene matches: 12. The V gene's germline CDR1 is ENHRY and CDR2 SYGVKD. The CDR3 spans 17 residues. The CDR3 bases are TGTGCCATCAGCGAGGATTGGCAGGGGGCGTACACCGGGGAGCTGTTTTTT. Amino acid sequence: CAISEDWQGAYTGELFF.

This chain connects TRBV28 to TRBJ1-5, with D possibly being TRBD1 (6 bases). Trimming cost V 7 bases and J 3 bases, with 13 bases left between them. The CDR3 runs to 14 residues. The germline CDR1 and CDR2 sequences are MDHEN and SYDVKM. The CDR3 region has the DNA TGTGCCAGCAAAATGGACAGCTACAATCAGCCCCAGCATTTT. Protein: CASKMDSYNQPQHF. Drawing the rest from reference TRBV28 and TRBJ1-5, the complete variable domain is DVKVTQSSRYLVKRTGEKVFLECVQDMDHENMFWYRQDPGLGLRLIYFSYDVKMKEKGDIPEGYSVSREKKERFSLILESASTNQTSMYLCASKMDSYNQPQHFGDGTRLSIL.

The chain recombines TRBV7-9 with TRBJ1-2; D ambiguous. The germline gives CDR1 SEHNR, CDR2 FQNEAQ (reference sequence). This CDR3 has 14 residues. Trimming took 3 bases from V and 6 from J, leaving 14 bases between them. The CDR3 nucleotides are TGTGCCAGCAGCTTTGGCTTCGAAGTTCATGGCTACACCTTC. Amino acid sequence: CASSFGFEVHGYTF.

A remark on this clone: One end of the junction does not line up with germline, which may come from a read error. The J gene is TRBJ2-5, the V gene TRBV7-7; 10 bases map to TRBD1. Germline-derived CDR1 and CDR2 are SSHAT and FNYEAQ (reference sequence). The CDR3 has 15 residues. In DNA, the CDR3 is TGTGCTAGCAGCTCAAAGACAGGGGGCGGGGAGACCCAGTACTTC. Encoded protein: CASSSKTGGGETQYF.

The V call is TRBV6-5, the J call TRBJ2-7, with 9 positions matching TRBD1. V lost 4 bases to trimming and J lost 3 bases; unmatched junction nucleotides: 10. In germline, CDR1 is MNHEY, CDR2 SVGAGI. The CDR3 is 16 amino acids. This CDR3 reads CASSSSSTGGLYEQYF. The CDR3 DNA follows: TGTGCCAGCAGTTCCTCCTCAACAGGGGGCCTCTACGAGCAGTACTTC.

The gene calls are TRBV9 and TRBJ1-1; 8 nucleotides line up with TRBD1. Germline lookup yields CDR1 SGDLS and CDR2 YYNGEE. The V gene end was trimmed by 4 bases and the J gene end by 1 base; junction bases not matched to a gene: 9. This CDR3 contains 16 residues. The CDR3 DNA follows: TGTGCCAGCAGCCCCCGACCGACAGGGGCGAACACTGAAGCTTTCTTT. The encoded protein is CASSPRPTGANTEAFF.

The chain recombines TRBV29-1 with TRBJ2-2; tentative D call: TRBD2 (5 bases). The CDR3 runs to 13 residues. Trimming pared 1 base from V and 5 bases from J, leaving 8 bases between. CDR1 and CDR2 (germline): SQVTM, ANQGSEA. CDR3 loop: CSVEGELTGELFF. The DNA for the CDR3 is TGCAGCGTTGAAGGGGAGCTAACCGGGGAGCTGTTTTTT.

V usage is TRBV5-6 and J usage is TRBJ2-1; D possibly corresponds to TRBD1 (6 bases). Trimming took off 4 bases at V and 5 bases at J, with 7 bases between the two ends. Germline V gene sequence: CDR1 SGHDT, CDR2 YYEEEE. The CDR3 sequence is 12 residues long. DNA for the CDR3: TGTGCCAGCAGCGGGGGCAACAATGAGCAGTTCTTC. It yields the protein CASSGGNNEQFF.

The CDR3 DNA follows: TGTGCCAGTAGTCTACTAGCGGCGAACAATGAGCAGTTCTTC. As protein: CASSLLAANNEQFF. The rearrangement joins TRBV19 to TRBJ2-1; 8 positions match TRBD2. CDR1 LNHDA and CDR2 SQIVND come from the germline V gene (reference sequence). The CDR3 is made up of 14 amino acids. J lost 5 bases, V lost 5 bases, and 5 bases had no gene match.

The chain employs TRBV7-8 and TRBJ2-1; D gene uncertain. Trimming took off 7 bases at V and 6 bases at J, with 19 bases between the two ends. Germline V CDR1 and CDR2: SGHVS, FQNEAQ. The length of the CDR3 is 15 residues. CDR3 nucleotides: TGTGCCAGCACCCCCGATCTAGGTCCTGGCAATGAGCAGTTCTTC. Encoded protein: CASTPDLGPGNEQFF.

This clone was counted a single time. The chain combines TRBV19 with TRBJ2-7; D is possibly TRBD1 (6 bases). Trimming stripped 4 bases from V and 1 base from J, with 11 bases between. CDR1 is LNHDA and CDR2 is SQIVND in the germline V gene (reference sequence). The CDR3 spans 14 residues. CDR3 protein: CASSTMGASYEQYF. As DNA, the CDR3 is TGTGCCAGTAGTACTATGGGGGCATCCTACGAGCAGTACTTC.

The rearrangement uses TRBV27 and TRBJ2-5, with D hard to call. The germline V gene encodes CDR1 MNHEY and CDR2 SMNVEV (reference sequence). CDR3 length: 15 amino acids. Trimming shortened V by 4 bases and J by 2 bases, and 14 bases separated the two germline ends. CDR3 DNA sequence: TGTGCCAGCAGTTACTCCGCCAATTTACAAGAGACCCAGTACTTC. Its protein product is CASSYSANLQETQYF.

The gene calls are TRBV9 and TRBJ2-1, with D unclear. This CDR3 is built from 16 residues. Trimming took 4 bases from V and 2 from J, leaving 16 bases between them. Germline assignment: CDR1 SGDLS and CDR2 YYNGEE. The chain's CDR3 is CASSPKTLITYNEQFF. Written as DNA, the CDR3 is TGTGCCAGCAGCCCAAAGACACTGATTACCTACAATGAGCAGTTCTTC. Full variable domain (outside the CDR3, taken from reference TRBV9 and TRBJ2-1): DSGVTQTPKHLITATGQRVTLRCSPRSGDLSVYWYQQSLDQGLQFLIQYYNGEERAKGNILERFSAQQFPDLHSELNLSSLELGDSALYFCASSPKTLITYNEQFFGPGTRLTVL.

The V and J genes are TRBV30 and TRBJ2-7; 9 nucleotides match TRBD1. The CDR3 runs 15 residues. Germline V gene lookup returns CDR1 GTSNPN and CDR2 SVGIG (reference sequence). The J segment lost 5 bases and the V segment lost 1 base, leaving 9 bases of the junction unmatched. The DNA of the CDR3 is TGTGCCTGGAGTGAGCGGGGACAGGGATACCACGAGCAGTACTTC. Its protein is CAWSERGQGYHEQYF.

The J gene is TRBJ2-5, the V gene TRBV7-9, with a possible D match to TRBD1 (6 bases). The V end lost 4 bases, the J end lost 5 bases, and 11 bases lay between the germline ends. The germline CDR1 and CDR2 sequences are SEHNR and FQNEAQ (reference sequence). The CDR3 has 13 amino acids. The CDR3 DNA reads as TGTGCCAGCAGCTCACAGGGTGGGGAGACCCAGTACTTC. It specifies CASSSQGGETQYF.

The chain links TRBV2 to TRBJ1-2; D call uncertain. CDR1 SNHLY and CDR2 FYNNEI come from the germline V gene. The CDR3 has 13 residues. Deletions cut 2 bases from V and 3 bases from J, with 7 bases between. CDR3 sequence reads: CASSERGYYGYTF. CDR3 nucleotide sequence: TGTGCCAGCAGTGAAAGAGGATACTATGGCTACACCTTC.

CDR3 sequence: CASSLGRLAGVGGELFF. CDR3 bases: TGTGCCAGCAGCTTGGGGAGACTAGCGGGAGTTGGCGGGGAGCTGTTTTTT. V is TRBV5-8 and J is TRBJ2-2, with 12 bases lining up with TRBD2. Germline V gives CDR1 SGHTS, CDR2 YDEGEE. V was clipped by 0 bases and J by 7 bases; unmatched bases: 7. CDR3 length equals 17 residues.

This clone has only a few counts. The chain has TRBV19 and TRBJ1-1; TRBD1 agrees at 10 bases. The CDR3 covers 12 residues. Germline trimming cut 6 bases from V and 10 bases from J; bases unmatched to any gene: 5. Germline CDR1 LNHDA, CDR2 SQIVND (reference sequence). The CDR3 protein is CASREGQGSAFF. As DNA, the CDR3 is TGTGCCAGTAGGGAGGGACAGGGGTCAGCTTTCTTT. The entire variable domain, with the rest obtained from reference TRBV19 and TRBJ1-1, is as follows: DGGITQSPKYLFRKEGQNVTLSCEQNLNHDAMYWYRQDPGQGLRLIYYSQIVNDFQKGDIAEGYSVSREKKESFPLTVTSAQKNPTAFYLCASREGQGSAFFGQGTRLTVV.

Turning to this clone: The junction and the germline gene differ at one end; a read error may be behind it. The chain recombines TRBV18 with TRBJ2-1; either TRBD1 or TRBD2 may supply D (6 bases each). CDR3 length: 14 residues. Germline-derived CDR1 and CDR2 are KGHSH and LQKENI. The CDR3 spells CAGSPGVFEGHKFF. The CDR3 DNA reads TGTGCCGGCTCACCGGGGGTATTCGAGGGACACAAGTTCTTC.

The chain recombines TRBV10-1 with TRBJ2-5, with a weak D call TRBD1 (6 bases). Trimming left V 6 bases short and J 2 bases short, with 10 bases between. Germline V gives CDR1 WNHNN, CDR2 SYGVQD (reference sequence). CDR3 length: 13 amino acids. The CDR3 here is CASSAGQQETQYF. DNA of the CDR3: TGCGCCAGCAGCGCAGGACAGCAAGAGACCCAGTACTTC.

The chain couples TRBV9 to TRBJ2-1; TRBD2 might be the D (6 bases). With 6 bases removed from V and 3 bases from J, the gap between germline ends came to 10 bases. This CDR3 contains 13 residues. Germline-derived CDR1 and CDR2 are SGDLS and YYNGEE. The CDR3: CASNGGNYNEQFF. CDR3 sequence (DNA): TGTGCCAGCAACGGCGGGAACTACAATGAGCAGTTCTTC.

This clone was counted a single time. The V and J genes are TRBV29-1 and TRBJ2-2, with D possibly matching TRBD1 (6 bases). The CDR3 runs to 15 residues. Germline V CDR1 and CDR2: SQVTM, ANQGSEA. Trimming left V 5 bases short and J 11 bases short, with 24 bases between. The CDR3 spells CSVSQVGHPDRELFF. Here the CDR3 DNA reads TGCAGCGTTTCCCAAGTGGGACACCCCGATCGAGAGCTGTTTTTT.

The CDR3 DNA reads TGTGCCAGCAGCCCTTCTTCACAGGGGTACGGACCTGAAAATGAAAAACTGTTTTTT. Translating gives CASSPSSQGYGPENEKLFF. The chain carries TRBV6-4 and TRBJ1-4; 7 bases match TRBD1. The CDR3 runs to 19 residues. V lost 6 bases and J lost 5; bases outside the gene matches: 21. Germline V gene sequence: CDR1 MRHNA, CDR2 SNTAGT.

This clone turned up a few times. The junction differs from germline at one of its ends, possibly a read error. The CDR3 DNA reads as TGTGCCAGTAGTGCAGGATCTTTCTTGGATTTT. It specifies CASSAGSFLDF. The gene calls are TRBV19 and TRBJ1-5, with D uncertain. Germline lookup yields CDR1 LNHDA and CDR2 SQIVND (reference sequence). The CDR3 consists of 11 residues.

This sequence joins TRBV25-1 and TRBJ2-1, with 7 bases aligning to TRBD2. Germline loops: CDR1 MGHDK, CDR2 SYGVNS. With 5 bases clipped from V and 7 bases from J, the junction kept 14 bases outside the gene matches. The CDR3 totals 16 residues. CDR3 loop: CASSSLAELDPNEQFF. The CDR3 DNA follows: TGTGCCAGCAGTTCGCTAGCGGAACTAGACCCTAATGAGCAGTTCTTC.

V gene TRBV25-1 combines with J gene TRBJ1-1; no clear D gene. The CDR3 totals 17 residues. The V end lost 5 bases, the J end lost 0 bases, and 19 bases lay between the germline ends. Germline V gives CDR1 MGHDK, CDR2 SYGVNS. CDR3 loop: CASSPSVIPDLNTEAFF. The CDR3 DNA reads TGTGCCAGCAGTCCTTCGGTCATACCCGATCTGAACACTGAAGCTTTCTTT.

V usage is TRBV19 and J usage is TRBJ2-3; D is perhaps TRBD1 (6 bases). Looked up from germline, CDR1 is LNHDA and CDR2 is SQIVND (reference sequence). V was shortened by 2 bases and J by 4 bases, with 16 bases between the two germline ends. The CDR3 sequence is 16 residues long. The CDR3 DNA is TGTGCCAGTAGTATATCCGGCACCAGGGGCGCAGATACGCAGTATTTT. Its translation: CASSISGTRGADTQYF.